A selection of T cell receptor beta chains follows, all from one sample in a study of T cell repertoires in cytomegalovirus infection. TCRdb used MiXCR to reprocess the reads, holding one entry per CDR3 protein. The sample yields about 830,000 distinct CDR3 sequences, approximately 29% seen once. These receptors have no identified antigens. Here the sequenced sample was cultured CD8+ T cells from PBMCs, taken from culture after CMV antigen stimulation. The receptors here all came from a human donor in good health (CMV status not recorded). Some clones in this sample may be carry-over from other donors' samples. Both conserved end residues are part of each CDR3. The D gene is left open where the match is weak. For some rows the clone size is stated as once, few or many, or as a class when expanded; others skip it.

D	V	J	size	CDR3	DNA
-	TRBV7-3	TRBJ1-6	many	CASSSGLGNSPLHF	TGTGCCAGCAGCTCCGGACTGGGAAATTCACCCCTCCACTTT
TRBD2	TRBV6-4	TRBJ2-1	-	CASSEGGGRYNEQFF	TGTGCCAGCAGTGAAGGCGGGGGTCGCTACAATGAGCAGTTCTTC
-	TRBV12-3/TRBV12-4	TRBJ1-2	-	CASSPVGEGGYTF	TGTGCCAGCAGTCCTGTCGGGGAGGGTGGCTACACCTTC
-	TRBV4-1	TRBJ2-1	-	CTSSRTGGPGEFF	TGCACCAGCAGCCGGACTGGGGGGCCCGGGGAGTTCTTC
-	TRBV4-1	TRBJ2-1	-	CASSYDPRDNEQFF	TGCGCCAGCAGCTACGATCCGAGGGACAATGAGCAGTTCTTC
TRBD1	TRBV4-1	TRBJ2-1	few	CASSPPRTGLNEQFF	TGCGCCAGCAGCCCCCCAAGGACAGGCCTGAATGAGCAGTTCTTC
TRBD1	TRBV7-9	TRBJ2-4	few	CASSPRTGNAKNIQYF	TGTGCCAGCAGCCCACGGACAGGGAATGCCAAAAACATTCAGTACTTC
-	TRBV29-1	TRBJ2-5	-	CSVEIPGVVQETQYF	TGCAGCGTTGAAATACCGGGGGTTGTTCAAGAGACCCAGTACTTC
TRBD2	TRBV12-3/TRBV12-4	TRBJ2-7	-	CASSLQRGGSEQYF	TGTGCCAGCAGTTTACAGCGGGGGGGCTCCGAGCAGTACTTC
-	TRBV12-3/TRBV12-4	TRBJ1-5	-	CASSLNLGAGNNQPQHF	TGTGCCAGCAGTTTAAATCTTGGTGCGGGGAACAATCAGCCCCAGCATTTT
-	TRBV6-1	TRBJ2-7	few	CASRQLVASYEQYF	TGTGCCAGCAGACAGTTAGTGGCCTCCTACGAGCAGTACTTC
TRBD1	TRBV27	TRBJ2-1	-	CASRLQGETYNEQFF	TGTGCCAGCAGACTACAGGGGGAGACCTACAATGAGCAGTTCTTC
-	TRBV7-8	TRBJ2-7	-	CASSLWTGNYEQYF	TGTGCCAGCAGCTTATGGACCGGAAACTACGAGCAGTACTTC
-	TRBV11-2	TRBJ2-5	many	CASSPEGPFQETQYF	TGTGCCAGCAGCCCGGAAGGACCTTTCCAAGAGACCCAGTACTTC
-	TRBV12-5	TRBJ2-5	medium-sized	CASGPPQLGWETQYF	TGTGCTAGTGGCCCCCCCCAGCTAGGGTGGGAGACCCAGTACTTC
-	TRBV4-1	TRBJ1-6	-	CASSHLGDDNSPLHF	TGCGCCAGCAGCCACCTCGGGGACGATAATTCACCCCTCCACTTT
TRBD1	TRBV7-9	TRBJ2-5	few	CASTPGIGQGETQYF	TGTGCCAGCACCCCGGGGATTGGACAGGGGGAGACCCAGTACTTC
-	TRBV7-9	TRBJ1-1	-	CASSSPSPENTEAFF	TGTGCCAGCAGCTCCCCTTCCCCTGAAAACACTGAAGCTTTCTTT
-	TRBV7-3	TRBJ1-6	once	CASSPVAAPNSPLHF	TGTGCCAGCAGTCCAGTGGCAGCGCCGAATTCACCCCTCCACTTT
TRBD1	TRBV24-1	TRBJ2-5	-	CATSGSFDRGSETQYF	TGTGCCACCAGTGGGTCCTTTGACAGGGGATCGGAGACCCAGTACTTC
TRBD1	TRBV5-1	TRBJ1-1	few	CASSSTGGDTEAFF	TGTGCCAGCAGTTCTACAGGGGGAGACACTGAAGCTTTCTTT
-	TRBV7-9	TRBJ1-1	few	CASSSNTLAVADGMNTEAFF	TGTGCCAGCAGCTCCAACACGTTAGCCGTTGCTGACGGTATGAACACTGAAGCTTTCTTT
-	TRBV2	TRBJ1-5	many	CASRRGTSEPQHF	TGTGCCAGCAGGAGGGGGACATCGGAGCCCCAGCATTTT
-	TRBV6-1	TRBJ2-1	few	CASSVRDTPLDEQFF	TGTGCCAGCAGTGTCCGGGACACCCCTTTGGATGAGCAGTTCTTC